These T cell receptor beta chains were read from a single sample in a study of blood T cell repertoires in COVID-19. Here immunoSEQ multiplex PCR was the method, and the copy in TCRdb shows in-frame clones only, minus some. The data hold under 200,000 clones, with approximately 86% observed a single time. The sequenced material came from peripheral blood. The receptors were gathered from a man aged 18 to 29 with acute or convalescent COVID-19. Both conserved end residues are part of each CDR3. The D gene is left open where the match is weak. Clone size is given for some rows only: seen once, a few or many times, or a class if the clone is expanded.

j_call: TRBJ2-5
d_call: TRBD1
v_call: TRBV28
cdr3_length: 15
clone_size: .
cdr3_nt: TGTGCCAGCAGTATACCCGAGACAGGGCAAGAGACCCAGTACTTC
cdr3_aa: CASSIPETGQETQYF

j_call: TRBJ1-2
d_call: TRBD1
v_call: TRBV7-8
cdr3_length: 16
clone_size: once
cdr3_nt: TGTGCCAGCAGCTTAGTTGTTCCAGGGGGCGGCTATGGCTACACCTTC
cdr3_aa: CASSLVVPGGGYGYTF

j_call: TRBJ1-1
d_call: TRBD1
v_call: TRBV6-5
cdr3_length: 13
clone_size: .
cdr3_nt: TGTGCCAGCAGTTACTCAACAGGGGCTGAAGCTTTCTTT
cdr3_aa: CASSYSTGAEAFF

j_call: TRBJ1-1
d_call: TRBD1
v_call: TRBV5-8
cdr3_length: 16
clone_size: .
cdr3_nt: TGTGCCAGCAGCTTGGAAGGTCGCGACAGGGGGCTGTCGGCTTTCTTT
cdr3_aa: CASSLEGRDRGLSAFF

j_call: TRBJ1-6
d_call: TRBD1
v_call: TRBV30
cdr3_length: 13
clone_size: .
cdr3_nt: TGTGCCTCCGGACAGGAGCCTCGGTCACCCCTCCACTTT
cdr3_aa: CASGQEPRSPLHF

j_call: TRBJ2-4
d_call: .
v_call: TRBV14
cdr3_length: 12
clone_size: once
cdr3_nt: TGTGCCAGCAGCGATAGCGGAAACATTCAGTACTTC
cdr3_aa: CASSDSGNIQYF

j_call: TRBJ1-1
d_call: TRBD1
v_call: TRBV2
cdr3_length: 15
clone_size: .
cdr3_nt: TGTGCCAGCAGAGCATTTGCAGGGGGTGAGGCTGAAGCTTTCTTT
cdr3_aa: CASRAFAGGEAEAFF

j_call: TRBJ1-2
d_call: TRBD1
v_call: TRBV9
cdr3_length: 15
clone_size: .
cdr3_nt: TGTGCCAGCAGCGTAGATGGACAGGGGGCTTTTGGCTACACCTTC
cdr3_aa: CASSVDGQGAFGYTF

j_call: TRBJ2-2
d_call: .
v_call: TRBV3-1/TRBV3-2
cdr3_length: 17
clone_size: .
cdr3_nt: TGTGCCAGCAGCCAAGAGAAGGGGACACTGAACACCGGGGAGCTGTTTTTT
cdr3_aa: CASSQEKGTLNTGELFF

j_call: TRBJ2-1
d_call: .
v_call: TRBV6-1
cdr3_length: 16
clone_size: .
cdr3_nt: TGTGCCAGCAGTGAAGCGTTTCGAATACTATACAATGAGCAGTTCTTC
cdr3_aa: CASSEAFRILYNEQFF

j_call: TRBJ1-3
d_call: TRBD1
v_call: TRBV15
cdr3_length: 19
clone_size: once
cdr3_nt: TGTGCCACCAGACCCCGGGACAGGGAAATAGTAGACTCTGGAAACACCATATATTTT
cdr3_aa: CATRPRDREIVDSGNTIYF

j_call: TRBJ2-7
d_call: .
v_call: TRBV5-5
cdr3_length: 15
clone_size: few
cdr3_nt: TGTGCCAGCAGCTTAGGCAGGGGATTTTCCTACGAGCAGTACTTC
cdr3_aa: CASSLGRGFSYEQYF

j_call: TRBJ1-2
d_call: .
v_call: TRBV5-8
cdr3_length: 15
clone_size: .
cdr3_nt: TGTGCCAGCAGCTTTTACAGGGCCCCTGGCTATGGCTACACCTTC
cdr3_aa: CASSFYRAPGYGYTF

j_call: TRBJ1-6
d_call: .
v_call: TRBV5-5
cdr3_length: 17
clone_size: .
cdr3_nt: TGTGCCAGCAGCTCCCGACTCGACAGAATCTATAATTCACCCCTCCACTTT
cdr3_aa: CASSSRLDRIYNSPLHF

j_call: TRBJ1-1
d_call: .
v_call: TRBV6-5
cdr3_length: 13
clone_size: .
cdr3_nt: TGTGCCAGCAGTTACCGGCAGGACACTGAAGCTTTCTTT
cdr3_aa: CASSYRQDTEAFF

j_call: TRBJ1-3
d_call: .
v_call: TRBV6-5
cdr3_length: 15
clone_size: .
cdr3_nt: TGTGCCAGCACAAAGGGGGACCTAGGGGGAAACACCATATATTTT
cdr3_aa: CASTKGDLGGNTIYF

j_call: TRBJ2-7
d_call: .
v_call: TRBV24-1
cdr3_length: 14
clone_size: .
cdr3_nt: TGTGCCACCAGTGATTCCCGAACAGCCTCCGAGCAGTACTTC
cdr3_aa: CATSDSRTASEQYF

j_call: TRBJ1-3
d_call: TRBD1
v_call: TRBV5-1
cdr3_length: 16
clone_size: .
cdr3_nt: TGCGCCAGCAGCTTGGAGCAGGGGGCCTCTGGAAACACCATATATTTT
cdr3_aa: CASSLEQGASGNTIYF

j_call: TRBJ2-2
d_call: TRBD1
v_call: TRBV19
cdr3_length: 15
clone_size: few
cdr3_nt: TGTGCCAGTAGTTCTGGACAGGTATTAACCGGGGAGCTGTTTTTT
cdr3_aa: CASSSGQVLTGELFF

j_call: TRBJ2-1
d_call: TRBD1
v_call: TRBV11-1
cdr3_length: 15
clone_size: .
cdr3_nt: TGTGCCAGCAGCTTAAGATCGGGACAGGTCTTTGAGCAGTTCTTC
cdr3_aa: CASSLRSGQVFEQFF

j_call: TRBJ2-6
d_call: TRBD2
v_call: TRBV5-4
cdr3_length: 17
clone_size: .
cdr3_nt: TGTGCCAGCAGCTTGTTGGGACTAGGGTCTGGGGCCAACGTCCTGACTTTC
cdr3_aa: CASSLLGLGSGANVLTF

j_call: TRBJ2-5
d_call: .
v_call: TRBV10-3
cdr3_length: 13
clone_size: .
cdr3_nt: TGTGCCATCAGTGGCGGAGATCAAGAGACCCAGTACTTC
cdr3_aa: CAISGGDQETQYF

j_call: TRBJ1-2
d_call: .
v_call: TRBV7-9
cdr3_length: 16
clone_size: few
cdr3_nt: TGTGCCAGCAGCCCGGACACGACCCTAGCTAACTATGGCTACACCTTC
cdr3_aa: CASSPDTTLANYGYTF

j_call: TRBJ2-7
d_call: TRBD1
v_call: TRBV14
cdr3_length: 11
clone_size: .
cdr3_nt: TGTGCCAGCCGACAGGGTCACGAGCAGTACTTC
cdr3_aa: CASRQGHEQYF

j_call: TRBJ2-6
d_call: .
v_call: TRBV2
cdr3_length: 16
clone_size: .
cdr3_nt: TGTGCCAGCAGTGAAGCTGCAGGGTACGGGGCCAACGTCCTGACTTTC
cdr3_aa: CASSEAAGYGANVLTF

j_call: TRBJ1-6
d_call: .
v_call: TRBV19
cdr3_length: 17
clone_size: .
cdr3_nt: TGTGCCAGTAGTGGAGTACTCCTACAAAATTATAATTCACCCCTCCACTTT
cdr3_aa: CASSGVLLQNYNSPLHF

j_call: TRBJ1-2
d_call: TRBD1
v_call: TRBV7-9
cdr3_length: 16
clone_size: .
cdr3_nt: TGTGCCAGCAGCTTGCTCGGACAGGGGGCGGACTATGGCTACACCTTC
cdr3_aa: CASSLLGQGADYGYTF

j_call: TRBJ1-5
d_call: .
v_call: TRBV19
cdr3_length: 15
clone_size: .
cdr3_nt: TGTGCCAGTAGGCCCCCGGGAACCAGCAATCAGCCCCAGCATTTT
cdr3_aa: CASRPPGTSNQPQHF

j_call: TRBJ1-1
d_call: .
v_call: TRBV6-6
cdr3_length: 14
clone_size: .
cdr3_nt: TGTGCCAGCAGTAATCGGCAGGGGAACACTGAAGCTTTCTTT
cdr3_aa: CASSNRQGNTEAFF

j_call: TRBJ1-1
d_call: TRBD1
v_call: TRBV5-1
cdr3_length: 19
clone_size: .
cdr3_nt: TGCGCCAGCAGCTTGGCGAATGGACGGGCAGGGGGGATGAACACTGAAGCTTTCTTT
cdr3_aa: CASSLANGRAGGMNTEAFF

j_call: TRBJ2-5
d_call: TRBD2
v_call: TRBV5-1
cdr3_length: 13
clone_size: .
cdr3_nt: TGCGCCAGCAGCCCGGGGGGTAGGGAGACCCAGTACTTC
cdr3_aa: CASSPGGRETQYF